Presented here are 17 T cell receptor beta chains from one specimen sequenced in a study of T cell responses to AZD1222 COVID-19 vaccine. Generated by immunoSEQ multiplex PCR, the TCRdb table keeps only in-frame clones and is missing some. This sample has tens of thousands of clones, with roughly 86% found just once. The material sequenced was peripheral blood, taken on day 0 of AZD1222 vaccination. The receptors derive from an adult in good health.

The chain uses TRBV4-2 and TRBJ1-2; the match to TRBD1 covers 12 bases. This CDR3 spans 19 amino acids. The germline CDR1 and CDR2 sequences are LGHNA and YNFKEQ. V gave up 3 bases and J gave up 6 bases; unmatched junction bases: 17. CDR3 amino acids: CASSHLARDRGRGGNGYTF. The CDR3, as DNA: TGTGCCAGCAGCCACCTTGCCCGGGACAGGGGGCGAGGGGGAAATGGCTACACCTTC.

The CDR3 region is CASSSGLGETQYF. The CDR3 bases are TGCGCCAGCAGCTCCGGACTAGGTGAGACCCAGTACTTC. The chain joins TRBV5-1 to TRBJ2-5; 7 positions agree with TRBD2. Germline CDR1 is SGHRS and CDR2 is YFSETQ. This CDR3 spans 13 amino acids. The ends lost 3 bases at V and 5 bases at J; junction bases unmatched: 4.

The chain recombines TRBV30 with TRBJ2-7; 7 positions agree with TRBD1. CDR1 and CDR2 (germline): GTSNPN, SVGIG (reference sequence). After removal of 1 base from V and 2 bases from J, the junction contained 5 bases not matched to a gene. The CDR3 has 14 residues. CDR3 DNA sequence: TGTGCCTGGAGTGGACAGGGCCCCCCCTACGAGCAGTACTTC. Translated, it gives CAWSGQGPPYEQYF.

The chain couples TRBV24-1 to TRBJ2-7; D gene unclear. The CDR3 runs to 14 residues. V lost 5 bases and J lost 7, with 17 bases in between. Germline V gene data show CDR1 as KGHDR and CDR2 as SFDVKD. As DNA, the CDR3 is TGTGCCACCAGTGGGATTGCGAAAGGTGGGGAGCAGTACTTC. Translating gives CATSGIAKGGEQYF.

The rearrangement joins TRBV7-8 to TRBJ1-1; TRBD1 matches 7 bases. Per germline, CDR1 SGHVS and CDR2 FQNEAQ. The CDR3 is 16 amino acids. Trimming cost V 0 bases and J 0 bases; bases outside gene matches: 4. The CDR3, as DNA: TGTGCCAGCAGCTTAGCCTGGACAGGTATGAACACTGAAGCTTTCTTT. The encoded protein is CASSLAWTGMNTEAFF.

This chain connects TRBV13 to TRBJ2-5; D is ambiguous. The CDR3 runs to 11 residues. Germline V gene lookup returns CDR1 PRHDT and CDR2 FYEKMQ (reference sequence). The V end lost 4 bases, the J end lost 5 bases, and 5 bases lay between the germline ends. CDR3 region: CASSSRETQYF. CDR3 bases: TGTGCCAGCAGCTCCAGGGAGACCCAGTACTTC.

V gene TRBV27 combines with J gene TRBJ1-2; TRBD1 matches 8 bases. With V trimmed by 6 bases and J by 4 bases, 4 bases remained unmatched. Per the germline V gene, CDR1 is MNHEY and CDR2 is SMNVEV (reference sequence). The CDR3 loop spans 13 amino acids. CDR3 sequence: CASSPGGPYGYTF. The CDR3 DNA sequence: TGTGCCAGCAGCCCAGGGGGCCCCTATGGCTACACCTTC.

This chain uses TRBV12-3 or TRBV12-4 with TRBJ1-4; D ambiguous. The CDR3 is 13 amino acids. V was cut by 7 bases and J by 3 bases, with 9 bases left in between. The CDR3 here is CASTSSANEKLFF. The CDR3 nucleotides are TGTGCCAGCACGAGTTCTGCTAATGAAAAACTGTTTTTT.

V and J are TRBV5-1 and TRBJ1-2; unclear D gene. Per germline, CDR1 SGHRS and CDR2 YFSETQ. V lost 0 bases, J lost 3 bases, and 6 bases lay in between. The CDR3 is made up of 13 amino acids. CDR3 region: CASSLEGDYGYTF. CDR3 DNA sequence: TGCGCCAGCAGCTTGGAAGGCGACTATGGCTACACCTTC. Full variable domain (missing parts from reference TRBV5-1 and TRBJ1-2): KAGVTQTPRYLIKTRGQQVTLSCSPISGHRSVSWYQQTPGQGLQFLFEYFSETQRNKGNFPGRFSGRQFSNSRSEMNVSTLELGDSALYLCASSLEGDYGYTFGSGTRLTVV.

This clone was recorded a few times. The CDR3 loop is CASSSTSDSKRGYTF. CDR3 coding DNA: TGTGCCAGCAGCTCCACATCGGACTCAAAAAGGGGCTACACCTTC. The V call is TRBV11-2, the J call TRBJ1-2; no reliable D call. This CDR3 is 15 amino acids long. Trimming removed 4 bases from V and 8 bases from J, with 20 bases in between. Per the germline V gene, CDR1 is SGHAT and CDR2 is FQNNGV.

The rearrangement uses TRBV11-2 and TRBJ2-7; D unresolved. Germline-derived CDR1 and CDR2 are SGHAT and FQNNGV. There are 14 residues in the CDR3. V was cut by 2 bases and J by 3 bases, with 11 bases left in between. The CDR3 protein is CASSLLGGDYEQYF. DNA for the CDR3: TGTGCCAGCAGCTTATTGGGCGGAGACTACGAGCAGTACTTC.

The chain has TRBV5-8 and TRBJ1-2, with a weak D call TRBD1 (5 bases). The germline V and J ends were trimmed by 1 base and 5 bases, with 21 bases remaining between them. The CDR3 extends over 17 amino acids. Germline V lookup: CDR1 SGHTS, CDR2 YDEGEE. CDR3 protein: CASSLLGGAPDGYGYTF. CDR3 coding DNA: TGTGCCAGCAGCTTGTTAGGCGGGGCCCCGGACGGGTATGGCTACACCTTC.

The gene calls are TRBV15 and TRBJ1-1; D not certain. Germline V lookup: CDR1 LNHNV, CDR2 YYDKDF (reference sequence). Trimming took 2 bases from V and 1 from J, leaving 5 bases between them. The CDR3 sequence is 13 residues long. The CDR3 bases are TGTGCCACCAGCAGATCTTCGAACACTGAAGCTTTCTTT. Encoded protein: CATSRSSNTEAFF.

This chain connects TRBV21-1 to TRBJ1-5. TRBV21-1 is shown as a pseudogene. CDR3 length: 14 residues. The CDR3 spells CASSQFQRDQPQHF. The CDR3 region has the DNA TGTGCCAGCAGCCAGTTTCAGAGAGATCAGCCCCAGCATTTT.

This chain uses TRBV27 with TRBJ2-7, with 7 bases identical to TRBD1. J gave up 4 bases and V 5 bases, and 20 bases lay outside the gene matches. The CDR3 runs 18 residues. The germline V gene encodes CDR1 MNHEY and CDR2 SMNVEV (reference sequence). The CDR3 loop is CASSRRTGAVFSRYEQYF. DNA for the CDR3: TGTGCCAGCAGTCGCCGGACAGGAGCCGTATTTTCAAGATACGAGCAGTACTTC.

The rearrangement joins TRBV2 to TRBJ2-7, with 8 bases aligning to TRBD2. The ends lost 6 bases at V and 5 bases at J; junction bases unmatched: 3. CDR1 and CDR2 from the germline V gene are SNHLY and FYNNEI. CDR3 size: 12 residues. The CDR3, as DNA: TGTGCCAGCAGCGGGACTAGTCACGAGCAGTACTTC. Encoded protein: CASSGTSHEQYF.

V gene TRBV10-1 combines with J gene TRBJ2-1, with 7 bases that match TRBD2. CDR3 length: 14 amino acids. CDR1 and CDR2 (germline): WNHNN, SYGVQD (reference sequence). Germline trimming cut 3 bases from V and 8 bases from J; bases unmatched to any gene: 7. The CDR3 reads CASSDGGSFDEQFF. In nucleotides, the CDR3 is TGCGCCAGCAGTGATGGCGGGAGTTTCGATGAGCAGTTCTTC.